The 15 T cell receptor beta chains listed next were all sequenced from one sample in a study of T-cell memory formation after mild COVID-19. TCRdb re-called the 5' RACE reads with MiXCR, one entry per CDR3 protein. The table shows about 270,000 distinct CDR3 sequences, with roughly 15% occurring only once. Input material: PBMCs or a T cell subset sorted from them (not recorded which). Every receptor here comes from a man between 18 and 35 years old who had mild COVID-19 (a few samples of this study predate the infection). Cell type and time point are not known.

The chain links TRBV20-1 to TRBJ1-6, with D hard to call. The length of the CDR3 is 15 residues. V was shortened by 3 bases and J by 2 bases, with 11 bases between the two germline ends. The germline V gene has CDR1 DFQATT and CDR2 SNEGSKA (reference sequence). The CDR3 nucleotides read TGCAGTGCTAGTCCTCGCCGGCCCTATAATTCACCCCTCCACTTT. Amino acids: CSASPRRPYNSPLHF.

The gene calls are TRBV6-5 and TRBJ1-2; 8 bases are shared with TRBD1. This CDR3 region has 17 residues. Germline loops: CDR1 MNHEY, CDR2 SVGAGI. V was clipped by 2 bases and J by 6 bases; unmatched bases: 14. The CDR3 here is CASSYLTPLTGENGYTF. CDR3 coding DNA: TGTGCCAGCAGTTACCTGACCCCCCTGACAGGGGAGAATGGCTACACCTTC.

The chain is built from TRBV25-1 and TRBJ2-7; D tentatively fits TRBD1 or TRBD2 (5 bases each). Between the trimmed V and J ends, which lost 1 base and 6 bases, there was a span of 16 bases. Looked up from germline, CDR1 is MGHDK and CDR2 is SYGVNS. The CDR3 runs to 15 residues. As DNA, the CDR3 is TGTGCCAGCAGTGAATGGCGGGCAGGTGGGGGCGAGCAGTACTTC. Translation gives CASSEWRAGGGEQYF.

The sample holds a few counts of this clonotype. The chain couples TRBV4-2 to TRBJ1-4; 9 bases fit TRBD1. Germline-derived CDR1 and CDR2 are LGHNA and YNFKEQ. J was trimmed by 5 bases and V by 3 bases; bases with no gene match: 1. This CDR3 has 14 amino acids. As DNA, the CDR3 is TGTGCCAGCAGCCAGGGGACAGGGAATGAAAAACTGTTTTTT. Amino acids: CASSQGTGNEKLFF.

The chain joins TRBV12-3 or TRBV12-4 to TRBJ2-4; D is unclear. The CDR3 has 15 residues. Trimming cost V 3 bases and J 2 bases, with 11 bases left between them. CDR3 amino acids: CASSFRSPTKNIQYF. CDR3 nucleotides: TGTGCCAGCAGTTTTCGGAGCCCTACCAAAAACATTCAGTACTTC.

The J gene is TRBJ2-5, the V gene TRBV4-2, with TRBD2 matching 10 bases. The CDR3 extends over 18 amino acids. J was trimmed by 4 bases and V by 0 bases; bases with no gene match: 11. CDR1 is LGHNA, CDR2 YNFKEQ, per germline. Here the CDR3 reads CASSQDVGVAGGPETQYF. DNA for the CDR3: TGTGCCAGCAGCCAAGATGTGGGGGTAGCGGGGGGCCCAGAGACCCAGTACTTC.

The chain carries TRBV4-1 and TRBJ2-7, with 7 bases that match TRBD2. The CDR3 consists of 16 residues. J lost 0 bases, V lost 0 bases, and 5 bases had no gene match. Germline V gene sequence: CDR1 MGHRA, CDR2 YSYEKL. Here the CDR3 reads CASSQDWGGSSYEQYF. Here the CDR3 DNA reads TGCGCCAGCAGCCAAGATTGGGGGGGAAGCTCCTACGAGCAGTACTTC.

This clonotype was seen more than once but under ten times. The chain has TRBV7-2 and TRBJ2-7, with 15 bases identical to TRBD2. The trim removed 5 bases at V and 11 bases at J, leaving 19 bases unmatched. The CDR3 runs to 18 residues. Germline V gene data show CDR1 as SGHTA and CDR2 as FQGNSA. CDR3 sequence: CASSTASRGLAGGYFEYF. CDR3 nucleotides: TGTGCCAGCAGCACAGCGTCGAGAGGACTAGCGGGGGGGTATTTCGAGTACTTC. Filled out from reference TRBV7-2 and TRBJ2-7, the complete variable domain reads GAGVSQSPSNKVTEKGKDVELRCDPISGHTALYWYRQSLGQGLEFLIYFQGNSAPDKSGLPSDRFSAERTGGSVSTLTIQRTQQEDSAVYLCASSTASRGLAGGYFEYFGPGTRLTVT.

The chain is built from TRBV4-3 and TRBJ1-6; D is possibly TRBD1 (6 bases). The CDR3 is 14 residues long. The ends were cut back, 4 bases at V and 6 bases at J, with 10 bases in the middle. Germline CDR1 reads LGHNA; CDR2 reads YSLEER. This CDR3 reads CASSPDSLNSPLHF. DNA of the CDR3: TGCGCCAGCAGCCCGGACAGTCTTAATTCACCCCTCCACTTT.

This clonotype was seen a handful of times. The CDR3 reads CAISEGYSFGYTF. The CDR3, as DNA: TGTGCCATCAGTGAGGGTTACAGTTTTGGCTACACCTTC. The rearrangement joins TRBV10-3 to TRBJ1-2; no reliable D call. CDR1 and CDR2 from the germline V gene are ENHRY and SYGVKD. Trimming removed 2 bases at V and 7 bases at J, with 11 bases between. The CDR3 is made up of 13 amino acids.

The CDR3 nucleotides read TGTGCCAGCACGGACAGGGCATCCACCGGGGAGCTGTTTTTT. Amino acid sequence: CASTDRASTGELFF. The genes are TRBV12-3 or TRBV12-4 and TRBJ2-2; 8 positions agree with TRBD1. The ends lost 7 bases at V and 4 bases at J; junction bases unmatched: 5. The CDR3 has 14 residues.

This clonotype turned up a few times. This chain uses TRBV5-1 with TRBJ2-1, with D perhaps assigned TRBD1 or TRBD2 (5 bases each). The CDR3 runs to 15 residues. Germline assignment: CDR1 SGHRS and CDR2 YFSETQ. V lost 3 bases, J lost 6 bases, and 16 bases lay in between. The CDR3 region has the DNA TGCGCCAGCAGCTGGGACCCGGGCCCGGGCAATGAGCAGTTCTTC. Translation: CASSWDPGPGNEQFF.

In this sample, this clonotype turned up many times. V gene TRBV28 combines with J gene TRBJ2-3; unclear D gene. The V end lost 6 bases, the J end lost 0 bases, and 13 bases lay between the germline ends. The V gene's germline CDR1 is MDHEN and CDR2 SYDVKM. The CDR3 length is 15 residues. CDR3 region: CASRHPELSTDTQYF. In DNA, the CDR3 is TGTGCCAGCAGACACCCAGAACTGAGCACAGATACGCAGTATTTT.

This clonotype came up a few times. V usage is TRBV6-1 and J usage is TRBJ2-6; D unresolved. The germline V and J ends were trimmed by 6 bases and 4 bases, with 7 bases remaining between them. The CDR3 has 13 residues. Germline CDR1 and CDR2: MNHNS and SASEGT. The CDR3 nucleotides read TGTGCCAGCAGCGAGGTGGGGGCCAACGTCCTGACTTTC. This sequence encodes CASSEVGANVLTF.

The rearrangement links TRBV5-1 to TRBJ2-2, with unresolved D. Per germline, CDR1 SGHRS and CDR2 YFSETQ. Trimming removed 3 bases at V and 11 bases at J, with 8 bases between. The CDR3 loop spans 11 amino acids. CDR3 nucleotides: TGCGCCAGCAGCTCCCCGAGCGAGCTGTTTTTT. This codes for CASSSPSELFF.